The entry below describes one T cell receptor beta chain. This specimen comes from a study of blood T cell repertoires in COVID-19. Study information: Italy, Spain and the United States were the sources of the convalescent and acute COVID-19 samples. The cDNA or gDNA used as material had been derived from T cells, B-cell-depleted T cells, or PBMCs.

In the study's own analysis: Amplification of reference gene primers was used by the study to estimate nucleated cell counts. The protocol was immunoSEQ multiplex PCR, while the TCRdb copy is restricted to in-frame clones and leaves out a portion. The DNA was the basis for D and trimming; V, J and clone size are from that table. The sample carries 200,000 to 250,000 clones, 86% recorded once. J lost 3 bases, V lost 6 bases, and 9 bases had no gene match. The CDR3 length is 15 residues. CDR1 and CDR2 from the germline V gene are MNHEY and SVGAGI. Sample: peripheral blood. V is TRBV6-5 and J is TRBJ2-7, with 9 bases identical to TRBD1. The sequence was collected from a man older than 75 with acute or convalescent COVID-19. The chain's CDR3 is CASRPQGAAGYEQYF. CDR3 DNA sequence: TGTGCCAGCAGACCACAGGGGGCAGCAGGCTACGAGCAGTACTTC.